A selection of T cell receptor beta chains follows, all from one sample in a study of T cells expressing NK-cell markers. From its re-call of the 5' RACE reads, TCRdb lists each CDR3 protein once, without DNA. In total, the table holds about 460,000 distinct CDR3 sequences. The specimen sequenced was blood T cells: a sorted CD56 or NKG2C T cell subset, CD4+ or CD8+ T cells, or bulk PBMC T cells (not recorded which). Receptor source: a woman aged 45-65 years in good health. The CDR3 runs from the conserved cysteine through the conserved F or W.

J: TRBJ2-3
V: TRBV20-1
length: 14
CDR3: CSAWDEPITDTQYF

J: TRBJ2-1
V: TRBV6-5
length: 12
CDR3: CASSSLGYEQFF

J: TRBJ2-2
V: TRBV6-6
length: 15
CDR3: CASRYTISQSGELFF

J: TRBJ1-2
V: TRBV5-1
length: 14
CDR3: CASSLRARSSGYTF

J: TRBJ1-6
V: TRBV27
length: 15
CDR3: CASSPTGGISSPLHF

J: TRBJ2-2
V: TRBV27
length: 16
CDR3: CASRPLQGLNTGELFF

J: TRBJ1-2
V: TRBV12-3/TRBV12-4
length: 15
CDR3: CASSLVGRGGYGYTF

J: TRBJ2-3
V: TRBV12-3/TRBV12-4
length: 16
CDR3: CASSYGLAGVADTQYF

J: TRBJ2-1
V: TRBV7-9
length: 15
CDR3: CASIPLASSYNEQFF

J: TRBJ1-2
V: TRBV11-1
length: 14
CDR3: CASSWDRGMLGYTF

J: TRBJ1-1
V: TRBV10-3
length: 12
CDR3: CAIRGPNTEAFF

J: TRBJ1-1
V: TRBV4-1
length: 16
CDR3: CASSQEQGRGVGRAFF

J: TRBJ2-5
V: TRBV14
length: 15
CDR3: CASSQVAAGGETQYF

J: TRBJ2-1
V: TRBV12-3/TRBV12-4
length: 23
CDR3: CASSPAFRSTGPNSGGSYNEQFF

J: TRBJ2-7
V: TRBV24-1
length: 11
CDR3: CATGGSYEQYF

J: TRBJ2-2
V: TRBV5-1
length: 16
CDR3: CASSIWTGVEPGELFF

J: TRBJ1-1
V: TRBV6-6
length: 16
CDR3: CASSYWGGGQGTEAFF

J: TRBJ2-1
V: TRBV7-6
length: 15
CDR3: CASSAVQGIYNEQFF

J: TRBJ2-1
V: TRBV5-5
length: 13
CDR3: CASSHTPVYEQFF

J: TRBJ2-2
V: TRBV29-1
length: 15
CDR3: CSVGGLAANTGELFF

J: TRBJ2-5
V: TRBV5-1
length: 15
CDR3: CASRASGSLEGTQYF

J: TRBJ2-1
V: TRBV7-9
length: 15
CDR3: CASSFGGSFPNEQFF

J: TRBJ2-3
V: TRBV9
length: 17
CDR3: CASSGGLAGGPEDTQYF

J: TRBJ2-2
V: TRBV5-6
length: 15
CDR3: CASSRPGGATGELFF

J: TRBJ2-3
V: TRBV5-1
length: 15
CDR3: CASSLEVPLIDTQYF

J: TRBJ2-1
V: TRBV20-1
length: 15
CDR3: CSAGFETFVDHEQFF

J: TRBJ2-7
V: TRBV29-1
length: 13
CDR3: CSVGDTGLGEQYF

J: TRBJ1-1
V: TRBV30
length: 13
CDR3: CAWSVGRNTEAFF

J: TRBJ2-3
V: TRBV20-1
length: 14
CDR3: CSATLTPHADTQYF

J: TRBJ2-2
V: TRBV5-1
length: 16
CDR3: CASSLLIAGEAGELFF

J: TRBJ2-1
V: TRBV5-1
length: 18
CDR3: CASRNAGFGGALYNEQFF

J: TRBJ2-2
V: TRBV6-5
length: 18
CDR3: CASSLRPLAGLSGGELFF

J: TRBJ1-6
V: TRBV11-3
length: 15
CDR3: CASSLDGGYNSPLHF

J: TRBJ2-1
V: TRBV20-1
length: 13
CDR3: CSAQGPSYNEQFF

J: TRBJ1-1
V: TRBV2
length: 13
CDR3: CASSGGTGGNAFF

J: TRBJ2-5
V: TRBV29-1
length: 14
CDR3: CSVVRSSGGETQYF

J: TRBJ2-1
V: TRBV29-1
length: 14
CDR3: CSVSDRASRDEQFF

J: TRBJ1-5
V: TRBV6-1
length: 17
CDR3: CASSEVPAGGSNQPQHF

J: TRBJ2-1
V: TRBV5-1
length: 15
CDR3: CASSLGDLTYNEQFF

J: TRBJ1-2
V: TRBV29-1
length: 12
CDR3: CSVGDRSYGYTF

J: TRBJ2-5
V: TRBV5-1
length: 16
CDR3: CASSFGLAGGEETQYF

J: TRBJ1-1
V: TRBV5-5
length: 15
CDR3: CASSLEQGVWTEAFF

J: TRBJ2-7
V: TRBV27
length: 14
CDR3: CASLGTTSGSTLYF

J: TRBJ1-3
V: TRBV12-3/TRBV12-4
length: 13
CDR3: CASSLGTGNTIYF

J: TRBJ2-1
V: TRBV5-1
length: 15
CDR3: CASSYRLAGGYEQFF

J: TRBJ2-7
V: TRBV4-2
length: 18
CDR3: CASSQGRFLGSSAYEQYF

J: TRBJ2-6
V: TRBV29-1
length: 14
CDR3: CSVAGPSKANVLTF

J: TRBJ2-1
V: TRBV11-2
length: 12
CDR3: CASSPILNEQFF

J: TRBJ2-3
V: TRBV3-1
length: 17
CDR3: CASSQLPRSGLGDTQYF

J: TRBJ1-2
V: TRBV12-3/TRBV12-4
length: 12
CDR3: CASSSAGVGYTF

J: TRBJ2-5
V: TRBV10-2
length: 17
CDR3: CASSENLGRRGPETQYF

J: TRBJ2-5
V: TRBV29-1
length: 14
CDR3: CSVAPIAGGETQYF

J: TRBJ2-4
V: TRBV6-5
length: 17
CDR3: CASTPGRHVGVGNIQYF